A single TCR beta chain is shown here with its context. Using immunoSEQ multiplex PCR, the repertoire was profiled, and TCRdb retains in-frame clones only, with some absent. Among 55,000 to 75,000 clones listed, approximately 94% were seen once. This specimen comes from a study of T cell changes during pregnancy in multiple sclerosis. The V gene's germline CDR1 is MDHEN and CDR2 SYDVKM. The CDR3 has 15 residues. Trimming removed 7 bases at V and 1 base at J, with 17 bases between. The TCR comes from a female donor with multiple sclerosis, enrolled in a pregnancy study. The sequences come from CD8+ T cells from peripheral blood mononuclear cells, collected in the second trimester of pregnancy. This chain uses TRBV28 with TRBJ2-7; no reliable D call. The CDR3 DNA sequence: TGTGCCAGCACGGATAGCCCCCCTAATTCCTACGAGCAGTACTTC. Translation gives CASTDSPPNSYEQYF.